The T cell receptor beta chain under discussion was sequenced for a study of blood T cell repertoires in COVID-19 (dated by TCRdb to the early 2020s). Study-level background: Samples covering the acute and convalescent phases of COVID-19 were provided by collaborators in the United States, Italy and Spain. The prospective study material was composed of cDNA or gDNA derived from T cells, B-cell-depleted T cells, or PBMCs. The dataset comprised deeply sampled blood TCRbeta repertoires from subjects exposed to, actively infected with, or recovered from COVID-19. The repertoires were made available in a free public database intended to serve as a resource for research on the immune response to SARS-CoV-2. Samples were obtained from the ongoing ImmuneRACE study (first 160 participants) and from over 1,000 subjects provided by 6 global collaborators. Nearly every sample came with metadata listing a de-identified subject ID, COVID-19 status, age in years and sex. Where HLA class I and class II types were available, the types were taken from metadata supplied by the sample provider, not from assay-based typing.

Comments on this clone: It lacks a known antigen. One base away there is no much larger clone; base qualities are not given.

Here V drops 3 bases and J drops 2 bases, and the junction holds 3 bases not matched to any gene. Inclusive of the bounding cysteine and phenylalanine, the CDR3 is 14 residues long. Only the CDR3 DNA stays, 42 bases, in frame from base 1. In the germline V gene, CDR1 corresponds to MNHEY and CDR2 to SVGAGI. What the authors observed across the whole study: The amount of clinical and demographic metadata varied by source and participant and was provided uncurated.

The immunoSEQ Assay, a bias-controlled multiplex PCR, was used to amplify TCRbeta CDR3 regions from genomic DNA. The published analysis was carried out like this. The number of nucleated cells in each sample was estimated by amplification of reference gene primers within the assay. To quantify the absolute abundance of each unique TCRbeta CDR3 rearrangement, sequence reads were collapsed and filtered. Productive Simpson clonality was computed per sample as the square root of Simpson's diversity index over productive rearrangements. This is the immuneACCESS table as TCRdb keeps it, with only in-frame sequences that have V and J called. A part of the clones is gone; compared with another copy, unresolved V genes explain less than half, and the rest is unexplained. V and J calls plus clone size are reproduced from that table; the DNA served to infer D and trimming. Across this sample there are about 190,000 clones, with almost 90% seen only once. 0.62% of the sample is held by the ten biggest clonotypes.

The collaborating institutions used their own protocols to collect whole blood in K2EDTA tubes. For TCRbeta analysis, collaborator samples were shipped as frozen whole blood, as isolated PBMCs, or as DNA extracted from either sample type. The sequenced sample consisted of peripheral blood. The sequence derives from a man between 45 and 60 years old with acute or convalescent COVID-19. The chain is made from TRBV6-5 and TRBJ1-2; TRBD1 fits 7 bases in the junction. CDR3 loop: CASSYSQGNYGYTF. The bases are TGTGCCAGCAGTTATTCACAGGGGAACTATGGCTACACCTTC.